Listed here are 26 T cell receptor beta chains from one sample, sequenced in a study of beta chain features in type 1 diabetes. Overall study results and limits: Within each of all four CD4+ subsets, Type 1 diabetes patients had TCRB CDR3s that were moderately but significantly shorter.

Antigens for these TCRs are unknown. TCRB transcripts that were expressed got sequenced, as all of the isolated RNA had been reverse transcribed. This table comes from immunoSEQ multiplex PCR, and its TCRdb copy is limited to in-frame clones, with some not included. In the table there are about 660,000 clones, about 14% of which are singletons. The sample taken for sequencing was naive CD4+ T cells from blood. The receptor set was obtained from a man between 18 and 35 years old with type 1 diabetes.

This clone has just a few counts. CDR3 DNA sequence: TGTGCCAGCAGCCCCAGGACAGGCCTGGGGGGCTACACCTTC. Its protein is CASSPRTGLGGYTF. V is TRBV5-6 and J is TRBJ1-2, with 7 nucleotides matching TRBD1. CDR1 is SGHDT, CDR2 YYEEEE, per germline. J lost 8 bases, V lost 4 bases, and 11 bases had no gene match. The CDR3 contains 14 residues.

The rearrangement links TRBV2 to TRBJ1-1; D gene ambiguous. The germline V and J ends were trimmed by 5 bases and 6 bases, with 7 bases remaining between them. The germline V gene encodes CDR1 SNHLY and CDR2 FYNNEI. The CDR3 sequence is 11 residues long. For the CDR3, the DNA is TGTGCCAGCAGTACCGAGGCTGAAGCTTTCTTT. Translating gives CASSTEAEAFF. The whole variable domain, filled in from reference TRBV2 and TRBJ1-1, reads EPEVTQTPSHQVTQMGQEVILRCVPISNHLYFYWYRQILGQKVEFLVSFYNNEISEKSEIFDDQFSVERPDGSNFTLKIRSTKLEDSAMYFCASSTEAEAFFGQGTRLTVV.

This chain uses TRBV5-4 with TRBJ2-1; D is possibly TRBD1 (6 bases). Trimming removed 1 base at V and 3 bases at J, with 11 bases between. The CDR3 sequence is 15 residues long. Germline CDR1 and CDR2: SGHNT and YYREEE (reference sequence). This CDR3 is CASSLSGVDYNEQFF. CDR3 nucleotide sequence: TGTGCCAGCAGCTTGTCAGGGGTTGACTACAATGAGCAGTTCTTC. The entire variable domain, with the rest obtained from reference TRBV5-4 and TRBJ2-1, is as follows: ETGVTQSPTHLIKTRGQQVTLRCSSQSGHNTVSWYQQALGQGPQFIFQYYREEENGRGNFPPRFSGLQFPNYSSELNVNALELDDSALYLCASSLSGVDYNEQFFGPGTRLTVL.

There are a few counts of this clone. This sequence joins TRBV30 and TRBJ1-5; no reliable D call. The germline V gene has CDR1 GTSNPN and CDR2 SVGIG (reference sequence). The CDR3 extends over 14 amino acids. V dropped 3 bases and J dropped 1 base, with 10 bases sitting between them. CDR3 residues: CAWSQMTSNQPQHF. CDR3 in DNA: TGTGCCTGGAGCCAAATGACCAGCAATCAGCCCCAGCATTTT.

The gene calls are TRBV23-1 and TRBJ1-1; TRBD1 aligns across 10 bases. TRBV23-1 is noted as an ORF with a role that remains uncertain. The trim removed 8 bases at V and 1 base at J, leaving 7 bases unmatched. The CDR3 sequence is 15 residues long. The CDR3 bases are TGCGCCAGCGGACAGGGGGATTTGTGGAACACTGAAGCTTTCTTT. Protein: CASGQGDLWNTEAFF.

A few counts support this clone. The chain links TRBV5-4 to TRBJ1-2, with 7 positions matching TRBD1. With V trimmed by 4 bases and J by 7 bases, 7 bases remained unmatched. Germline CDR1 and CDR2: SGHNT and YYREEE (reference sequence). The CDR3 is 13 residues long. CDR3 amino acids: CASSPTGRAGYTF. The CDR3 bases are TGTGCCAGCAGCCCGACAGGGCGGGCTGGCTACACCTTC.

This clone was recorded a few times. This chain connects TRBV18 to TRBJ1-1; D gene ambiguous. The length of the CDR3 is 14 residues. Between the trimmed V and J ends, which lost 4 bases and 1 base, there was a span of 10 bases. The V gene's germline CDR1 is KGHSH and CDR2 LQKENI. CDR3 sequence reads: CASSLGRGNTEAFF. The CDR3 region has the DNA TGTGCCAGCTCACTAGGACGGGGGAACACTGAAGCTTTCTTT.

The gene calls are TRBV7-2 and TRBJ1-1; D unresolved. There are 14 residues in the CDR3. V was pared by 7 bases and J by 11 bases, with 23 bases between. Germline lookup yields CDR1 SGHTA and CDR2 FQGNSA. CDR3 loop: CASTWTRGVERAFF. The CDR3 bases are TGTGCCAGCACCTGGACGCGCGGGGTCGAACGGGCTTTCTTT.

This chain connects TRBV7-2 to TRBJ2-7; D is undetermined. The length of the CDR3 is 13 residues. V lost 5 bases and J 0 bases, leaving 8 bases between the germline ends. CDR1 and CDR2 from the germline V gene are SGHTA and FQGNSA. CDR3 sequence (DNA): TGTGCCAGCAGCGACCCTTACTCCTACGAGCAGTACTTC. This gives the protein CASSDPYSYEQYF.

This clone has only a few counts. The chain couples TRBV6-5 to TRBJ2-1; D may correspond to TRBD1 or TRBD2 (5 bases each). The CDR3 runs to 12 residues. Trimming cost V 6 bases and J 9 bases, with 12 bases left between them. CDR1 is MNHEY, CDR2 SVGAGI, per germline. CDR3: CASSQSGAEQFF. The CDR3 DNA reads TGTGCCAGCAGCCAGTCCGGGGCTGAGCAGTTCTTC.

The chain uses TRBV4-1 and TRBJ1-2; 8 bases match TRBD1. Germline V gene data show CDR1 as MGHRA and CDR2 as YSYEKL. V gave up 3 bases and J gave up 3 bases; unmatched junction bases: 12. The CDR3 loop spans 17 amino acids. CDR3 coding DNA: TGCGCCAGCAGCCATCCTCGTCGACAGGGGAACTACTATGGCTACACCTTC. This translates into CASSHPRRQGNYYGYTF.

The chain carries TRBV2 and TRBJ2-2; tentatively, D is TRBD1 (5 bases). Germline V CDR1 and CDR2: SNHLY, FYNNEI. V shed 3 bases and J shed 6 bases, with 8 bases lying between them. The CDR3 totals 13 residues. This CDR3 is CASSDSRAGELFF. CDR3 in DNA: TGTGCCAGCAGTGACTCCAGGGCCGGGGAGCTGTTTTTT.

The chain has TRBV5-1 and TRBJ2-1; D not resolved. CDR3 length equals 13 residues. Germline CDR1 SGHRS, CDR2 YFSETQ. V was clipped by 1 base and J by 8 bases, with 10 bases between them. The CDR3 DNA reads TGCGCCAGCAGCTTGAGGTCGGCCTATGAGCAGTTCTTC. It specifies CASSLRSAYEQFF.

This chain connects TRBV5-1 to TRBJ1-3, with D maybe TRBD1 (5 bases). The V and J ends lost 4 bases and 0 bases respectively, with 26 bases between them. The CDR3 consists of 20 residues. Germline CDR1 and CDR2: SGHRS and YFSETQ. CDR3 in DNA: TGCGCCAGCAGCCCCCAGCTTCGACAGCGGATGCCGGACTCTGGAAACACCATATATTTT. Translated, it gives CASSPQLRQRMPDSGNTIYF.

This clone was detected a few times. This chain connects TRBV28 to TRBJ2-1; 10 bases map to TRBD2. V dropped 4 bases and J dropped 0; count of bases not matched to a gene: 3. CDR1 and CDR2 (germline): MDHEN, SYDVKM. The CDR3 runs to 16 residues. CDR3: CASSSPSGSSYNEQFF. The CDR3 DNA reads TGTGCCAGCAGTTCCCCTAGCGGGAGCTCCTACAATGAGCAGTTCTTC. Complete variable domain (other parts from reference TRBV28 and TRBJ2-1): DVKVTQSSRYLVKRTGEKVFLECVQDMDHENMFWYRQDPGLGLRLIYFSYDVKMKEKGDIPEGYSVSREKKERFSLILESASTNQTSMYLCASSSPSGSSYNEQFFGPGTRLTVL.

This clone was detected only a few times. The chain combines TRBV30 with TRBJ2-7; unclear D gene. The germline V and J ends were trimmed by 4 bases and 4 bases, with 11 bases remaining between them. The CDR3 covers 12 residues. CDR1 GTSNPN and CDR2 SVGIG come from the germline V gene (reference sequence). In nucleotides, the CDR3 is TGTGCCTGGACGACCAGCGCGTACGAGCAGTACTTC. Protein sequence: CAWTTSAYEQYF.

The chain joins TRBV20-1 to TRBJ2-7; D unresolved. Germline CDR1 and CDR2: DFQATT and SNEGSKA (reference sequence). This CDR3 has 10 amino acids. Trimming cost V 3 bases and J 6 bases, with 6 bases left between them. The CDR3 reads CSASAVEQYF. CDR3 coding DNA: TGCAGTGCTAGCGCGGTCGAGCAGTACTTC.

The V call is TRBV27, the J call TRBJ2-6; D is unclear. The CDR3 has 15 residues. In germline, CDR1 is MNHEY, CDR2 SMNVEV (reference sequence). V lost 4 bases, J lost 3 bases, and 10 bases lay in between. The CDR3 loop is CASSSHRDGANVLTF. CDR3 coding DNA: TGTGCCAGCAGTTCACATAGGGATGGGGCCAACGTCCTGACTTTC.

The chain couples TRBV18 to TRBJ2-3, with D perhaps matching TRBD1 or TRBD2 (5 bases each). Trimming left V 3 bases short and J 4 bases short, with 11 bases between. Germline values: CDR1 KGHSH, CDR2 LQKENI. The CDR3 has 14 amino acids. The CDR3 reads CASSPRESPDTQYF. For the CDR3, the DNA is TGTGCCAGCTCACCCAGGGAGTCCCCAGATACGCAGTATTTT.

This clone occurred a few times. The J gene is TRBJ1-2, the V gene TRBV14, with D tentatively TRBD1 (6 bases). This CDR3 contains 12 residues. Trimming cost V 5 bases and J 5 bases, with 9 bases left between them. From germline, CDR1 is SGHDN and CDR2 FVKESK. CDR3 protein: CASSIQGYGYTF. The DNA for the CDR3 is TGTGCCAGCAGCATACAGGGTTATGGCTACACCTTC.

This clone was recorded a few times. The chain uses TRBV7-9 and TRBJ1-5; 12 nucleotides line up with TRBD1. V lost 6 bases to trimming and J lost 6 bases; unmatched junction nucleotides: 6. CDR1 SEHNR and CDR2 FQNEAQ come from the germline V gene (reference sequence). The CDR3 is 15 amino acids. The CDR3 spells CASSSGTGGGQPQHF. The CDR3 nucleotides are TGTGCCAGCAGTTCAGGGACAGGGGGCGGTCAGCCCCAGCATTTT.

This clone was counted between two and nine times. V gene TRBV4-3 combines with J gene TRBJ2-2; TRBD2 is a possible D gene (5 bases). Germline V CDR1 and CDR2: LGHNA, YSLEER. The CDR3 has 15 residues. V gave up 3 bases and J gave up 7 bases, with 15 bases separating them. DNA of the CDR3: TGCGCCAGCAGCCACGAGGGCAGTTTCAACGGGGAGCTGTTTTTT. The encoded protein is CASSHEGSFNGELFF.

In its sample, this clone was seen a few times. V is TRBV15 and J is TRBJ1-2, with D perhaps TRBD1 (5 bases). The CDR3 sequence is 14 residues long. From germline, CDR1 is LNHNV and CDR2 YYDKDF (reference sequence). Trimming cost V 2 bases and J 0 bases, with 7 bases left between them. CDR3 amino acids: CATSRQGTNYGYTF. Here the CDR3 DNA reads TGTGCCACCAGCAGACAGGGAACTAACTATGGCTACACCTTC.

This chain connects TRBV10-3 to TRBJ2-2, with 9 nucleotides matching TRBD1. The CDR3 length is 14 residues. With V trimmed by 6 bases and J by 4 bases, 3 bases remained unmatched. Germline loops: CDR1 ENHRY, CDR2 SYGVKD. The CDR3 here is CAIRLTGGTGELFF. In nucleotides, the CDR3 is TGTGCCATCAGGTTGACAGGGGGCACCGGGGAGCTGTTTTTT.

The rearrangement joins TRBV7-8 to TRBJ1-2; 8 nucleotides agree with TRBD1. This CDR3 spans 13 amino acids. With V trimmed by 6 bases and J by 7 bases, 7 bases remained unmatched. CDR1 is SGHVS and CDR2 is FQNEAQ in the germline V gene. The CDR3 loop reads CASRPTGTGGYTF. The CDR3 DNA sequence: TGTGCCAGCAGACCCACCGGGACAGGTGGCTACACCTTC.

This clone was seen more than once but under ten times. V gene TRBV15 combines with J gene TRBJ2-1, with TRBD2 as a possible D gene (5 bases). The CDR3 length is 14 residues. Trimming stripped 1 base from V and 7 bases from J, with 11 bases between. Germline V gene sequence: CDR1 LNHNV, CDR2 YYDKDF (reference sequence). The CDR3 DNA is TGTGCCACCAGCAGAGTGGAGGTTTCGAATGAGCAGTTCTTC. It codes for CATSRVEVSNEQFF. Using reference TRBV15 and TRBJ2-1 for the parts outside the CDR3, the full variable domain is DAMVIQNPRYQVTQFGKPVTLSCSQTLNHNVMYWYQQKSSQAPKLLFHYYDKDFNNEADTPDNFQSRRPNTSFCFLDIRSPGLGDTAMYLCATSRVEVSNEQFFGPGTRLTVL.